The 14 T cell receptor beta chains below were found in one sample sequenced in a study of control samples from healthy donors and cancer patients. Generated by immunoSEQ multiplex PCR, the TCRdb table keeps only in-frame clones and is missing some. Counted here are over 75,000 clones, roughly 91% occurring once; the ten biggest clones make up about 15%. The sample consisted of blood. The receptor source for this set is a man aged 25 to 45 in good health.

This clone showed up just once. V and J are TRBV28 and TRBJ2-1; 11 nucleotides agree with TRBD1. CDR3 length equals 21 residues. Germline values: CDR1 MDHEN, CDR2 SYDVKM. The V gene end was trimmed by 1 base and the J gene end by 0 bases; junction bases not matched to a gene: 14. The CDR3 DNA reads TGTGCCAGCAGTTTATTGGTGGACAGGGGGCCCGACACGAGCTCCTACAATGAGCAGTTCTTC. Translating gives CASSLLVDRGPDTSSYNEQFF.

The V call is TRBV6-2 or TRBV6-3, the J call TRBJ1-5; no clear D. Germline CDR1 MNHEY, CDR2 SVGEGT. Trimming removed 2 bases from V and 2 bases from J, with 4 bases in between. There are 13 residues in the CDR3. Written as DNA, the CDR3 is TGTGCCAGCAGTTACGGGGGCAATCAGCCCCAGCATTTT. Amino acids: CASSYGGNQPQHF.

This chain uses TRBV3-1 (or the pseudogene TRBV3-2) with TRBJ2-7; D gene unclear. V gave up 0 bases and J gave up 3 bases, with 6 bases separating them. Germline V gene sequence: CDR1 LGHDT, CDR2 YNNKEL (reference sequence). CDR3 length: 13 residues. The DNA for the CDR3 is TGTGCCAGCAGCCAAGATCACGGCTACGAGCAGTACTTC. This translates into CASSQDHGYEQYF.

V gene TRBV6-5 combines with J gene TRBJ2-5; possible D gene TRBD1, 6 bases. The V gene's germline CDR1 is MNHEY and CDR2 SVGAGI. V was pared by 0 bases and J by 5 bases, with 13 bases between. The CDR3 is 15 amino acids. CDR3: CASSYSIVQGETQYF. The CDR3 DNA reads as TGTGCCAGCAGTTACTCAATTGTACAGGGTGAGACCCAGTACTTC.

The chain's CDR3 is CASSPTGGGAEQYF. The CDR3 nucleotides are TGTGCCAGCAGCCCAACAGGGGGCGGCGCCGAGCAGTACTTC. The chain joins TRBV7-9 to TRBJ2-7; 9 positions agree with TRBD1. Germline assignment: CDR1 SEHNR and CDR2 FQNEAQ (reference sequence). This CDR3 region has 14 residues. V shed 5 bases and J 6 bases; nucleotides not matched to a gene: 8.

This clone was counted a single time. The CDR3 coding sequence is TGTGCCAGTAGTATCGGTAGGGCTCAGCCCCAGCATTTT. Protein: CASSIGRAQPQHF. The chain combines TRBV19 with TRBJ1-5; D unresolved. Germline CDR1 LNHDA, CDR2 SQIVND (reference sequence). The V end lost 3 bases, the J end lost 6 bases, and 9 bases lay between the germline ends. This CDR3 is built from 13 residues.

The chain recombines TRBV28 with TRBJ1-4; 8 bases map to TRBD1. Germline V gene sequence: CDR1 MDHEN, CDR2 SYDVKM. Trimming removed 10 bases from V and 5 bases from J; junction bases left unmatched: 9. The CDR3 covers 14 residues. In nucleotides, the CDR3 is TGTGCCATCGCCGCTGGGGACAGGAATGAAAAACTGTTTTTT. It is translated as CAIAAGDRNEKLFF.

The chain uses TRBV5-6 and TRBJ2-7, with 8 bases that match TRBD1. The CDR3 is 14 residues long. Unmatched junction bases numbered 6, after V lost 4 bases and J lost 3 bases. Germline V CDR1 and CDR2: SGHDT, YYEEEE. CDR3 bases: TGTGCCAGCAGCACCCGGGACAGGAGCTACGAGCAGTACTTC. Encoded protein: CASSTRDRSYEQYF.

CDR3 sequence (DNA): TGTGCCAGCAGCGTAGAGCCGGGGAGACAACACGCGTACACTGAAGCTTTCTTT. Its translation is CASSVEPGRQHAYTEAFF. The chain couples TRBV9 to TRBJ1-1; D gene unclear. Trimming removed 0 bases at V and 3 bases at J, with 21 bases between. Germline V gene lookup returns CDR1 SGDLS and CDR2 YYNGEE. The CDR3 has 18 residues.

The chain couples TRBV6-2 or TRBV6-3 to TRBJ1-2, with D possibly matching TRBD1 (5 bases). CDR3 length: 14 amino acids. Trimming pared 5 bases from V and 8 bases from J, leaving 18 bases between. The V gene's germline CDR1 is MNHEY and CDR2 SVGEGT. In DNA form, the CDR3 reads TGTGCCAGCAGTCGGTCTCAGGGCTCGGGGGGCTACACCTTC. It specifies CASSRSQGSGGYTF.

Only one count was recorded for this clone. The chain uses TRBV18 and TRBJ2-7; 8 bases match TRBD1. CDR1 is KGHSH and CDR2 is LQKENI in the germline V gene. The CDR3 has 15 residues. Trimming took 4 bases from V and 5 from J; bases not matched to a gene: 10. CDR3 coding DNA: TGTGCCAGCTCACTTAGTGGACAGGGAAGGGACGAGCAGTACTTC. Translation: CASSLSGQGRDEQYF.

This rearrangement joins TRBV28 to TRBJ2-7; TRBD1 matches 9 bases. Germline trimming cut 5 bases from V and 4 bases from J; bases unmatched to any gene: 9. Germline CDR1 reads MDHEN; CDR2 reads SYDVKM. The CDR3 runs 15 residues. CDR3 residues: CASSTGQGRSYEQYF. The CDR3 coding sequence is TGTGCCAGCAGTACCGGACAGGGGCGATCTTACGAGCAGTACTTC.

This chain connects TRBV4-2 to TRBJ2-5; no clear D. The CDR3 covers 13 residues. With 2 bases removed from V and 2 bases from J, the gap between germline ends came to 6 bases. Germline V gives CDR1 LGHNA, CDR2 YNFKEQ. CDR3 protein: CASSQLGQETQYF. The CDR3 DNA follows: TGTGCCAGCAGCCAACTAGGGCAAGAGACCCAGTACTTC.

This chain joins TRBV11-3 and TRBJ2-5; D is perhaps TRBD2 (6 bases). Trimming took 1 base from V and 3 from J, leaving 12 bases between them. The CDR3 extends over 15 amino acids. Germline V gives CDR1 SGHNT, CDR2 YENEEA. CDR3 bases: TGTGCCAGCAGCTTAGGGGGACTGGATAAAGAGACCCAGTACTTC. Its protein is CASSLGGLDKETQYF.